This is a list of T cell receptor beta chains from one sample in a study of regulatory T cells in long-lasting Graves disease. Each CDR3 protein gets one entry after TCRdb re-called the multiplex PCR reads with MiXCR. The table shows roughly 520,000 distinct CDR3 sequences, with about 12% occurring only once. These records were also assigned to another study, of T cells in Graves' hyperthyroidism and ophthalmopathy.

Sequenced material: peripheral blood mononuclear cells (PBMCs), taken at new diagnosis, from a patient treated with antithyroid drugs. These receptors were taken from a woman younger than 45 with Graves disease. Both conserved end residues are part of each CDR3. D genes are given only for firm matches. Clone size is shown for a subset of rows, as once, few, many or a class of expanded clone.

-,TRBV18,many,TRBJ2-2,13,TGTGCCAGCTCACCACCTGTAACCGGGGAGCTGTTTTTT,CASSPPVTGELFF
-,TRBV28,many,TRBJ2-5,16,TGTGCCAGCAGCCCTAATCTTGGCGGGGCTTTTGAGACCCAGTACTTC,CASSPNLGGAFETQYF
-,TRBV12-3/TRBV12-4,many,TRBJ1-4,14,TGTGCCAGCACCACCGGGTATACCACCGGGAAACTGTTTTTT,CASTTGYTTGKLFF
TRBD2,TRBV15,many,TRBJ2-5,16,TGTGCCACCAGCAAAAATTTTCTAGCGGGGCAAGAGACCCAGTACTTC,CATSKNFLAGQETQYF
-,TRBV2,few,TRBJ1-4,14,TGTGCCAGCAGTTCTAGACGGGGAAATGAAAAACTGTTTTTT,CASSSRRGNEKLFF
TRBD2,TRBV19,many,TRBJ2-2,15,TGTGCCAGTAGTATAGGCGGGAGGAGCACCGGGGAGCTGTTTTTT,CASSIGGRSTGELFF
TRBD2,TRBV30,few,TRBJ2-7,14,TGTGCCTGGAGTGCGGTTAGCGGGAGTTACGAGCAGTACTTC,CAWSAVSGSYEQYF
TRBD2,TRBV20-1,many,TRBJ2-3,12,TGCAGTGCCCCAGCGGGAGCAGATACGCAGTATTTT,CSAPAGADTQYF
TRBD2,TRBV29-1,-,TRBJ2-1,14,TGCAGCGTTGCGAGGACTAGCGCCTACAATGAGCAGTTCTTC,CSVARTSAYNEQFF
TRBD2,TRBV28,many,TRBJ2-1,17,TGTGCCAGCAGTCCGGGGGTTGGTAGCGGGAGACTCAATGAGCAGTTCTTC,CASSPGVGSGRLNEQFF
-,TRBV24-1,many,TRBJ2-3,13,TGTGCCACCTCATCGACAGGCACAGATACGCAGTATTTT,CATSSTGTDTQYF
TRBD2,TRBV20-1,-,TRBJ2-7,16,TGCAGTGCTAGAGATCCACGAGGGGCGGGGGGTGACGAGCAGTACTTC,CSARDPRGAGGDEQYF
-,TRBV7-9,-,TRBJ2-1,14,TGTGCCAGCAGCATGGACCGGGGCTACAATGAGCAGTTCTTC,CASSMDRGYNEQFF
-,TRBV30,many,TRBJ1-1,15,TGTGCCTGGAGCGGCGGCGGGGCCCCTGGGGTTGAAGCTTTCTTT,CAWSGGGAPGVEAFF
TRBD1,TRBV3-1,-,TRBJ1-2,18,TGTGCCAGCAGCCGCCGGACAGGGGGCCGCTTGGTACGCTATGGCTACACCTTC,CASSRRTGGRLVRYGYTF
TRBD2,TRBV20-1,-,TRBJ2-3,15,TGCAGTGTTGCGGGACTAGCGGGCAGCACAGATACGCAGTATTTT,CSVAGLAGSTDTQYF
-,TRBV9,-,TRBJ2-2,14,TGTGCCAGCAGCGTAGACGGGAGTAACGGGGAGCTGTTTTTT,CASSVDGSNGELFF
-,TRBV19,many,TRBJ1-4,12,TGTGCCACCTCCCCTGGGAGGGAAAAACTGTTTTTT,CATSPGREKLFF
-,TRBV6-5,many,TRBJ2-7,13,TGTGCCAGCAGTTACTCGATAGAGTACGAGCAGTACTTC,CASSYSIEYEQYF
-,TRBV12-3/TRBV12-4,-,TRBJ1-4,13,TGTGCCAGCTCACTGGGGGTGTGGGAAAAACTGTTTTTT,CASSLGVWEKLFF
-,TRBV20-1,few,TRBJ1-2,16,TGCAGTGCTAGCGGTCCCGACAGTAACGCTAACTATGGCTACACCTTC,CSASGPDSNANYGYTF
-,TRBV27,-,TRBJ2-1,16,TGTGCCAGCAGTTTATTGACGGGAGTCAGAAGGAATGGGCAGTTCTTC,CASSLLTGVRRNGQFF
-,TRBV28,many,TRBJ2-2,13,TGTGCCGGACTGGACTGGTCCACCGGGGAGCTGTTTTTT,CAGLDWSTGELFF
-,TRBV13,-,TRBJ2-3,13,TGTGCCAGCAGCTCTTGGGCCACAGATACGCAGTATTTT,CASSSWATDTQYF
TRBD2,TRBV3-1,many,TRBJ2-1,19,TGTGCCAGCAGCTCCGCCCCCCCGGGACTAGCGAGTTTTGGCGATGAGCAGTTCTTC,CASSSAPPGLASFGDEQFF
-,TRBV30,many,TRBJ2-1,15,TGTGCCCTGGCTGGGGGGGGCCCCTTTTACAATGAGCAGTTCTTC,CALAGGGPFYNEQFF